This T cell receptor beta chain was sequenced during a study of OX40 agonist ivuxolimab in advanced cancers. At the level of the study: Partial responses were achieved by three patients, one with hepatocellular carcinoma and two with cutaneous melanoma.

Trimming removed 3 bases from V and 7 bases from J; junction bases left unmatched: 4. From germline, CDR1 is SGHTA and CDR2 FQGTGA. The CDR3 extends over 14 amino acids. Method: immunoSEQ multiplex PCR; TCRdb's copy keeps in-frame clones and lacks some. The sample holds roughly 86,000 clones, just over 85% seen once. Sample: CD4+ or CD8+ T cells sorted from blood, taken in a trial of the OX40 agonist ivuxolimab. The rearrangement links TRBV7-3 to TRBJ1-2; TRBD1 matches at 11 bases. This clonotype originated in an adult with an advanced solid tumor such as melanoma, head and neck, liver or kidney cancer. The DNA of the CDR3 is TGTGCCAGCAGCTTCGGACAGGGGGCGGGTGGCTACACCTTC. Translating gives CASSFGQGAGGYTF. The variable domain in full, with the rest retrieved from reference TRBV7-3 and TRBJ1-2, is GAGVSQTPSNKVTEKGKYVELRCDPISGHTALYWYRQSLGQGPEFLIYFQGTGAADDSGLPNDRFFAVRPEGSVSTLKIQRTERGDSAVYLCASSFGQGAGGYTFGSGTRLTVV.